The 24 T cell receptor beta chains reported below all come from one sample, sequenced in a study of identical twins. TCRdb re-called the 5' RACE reads with MiXCR, one entry per CDR3 protein. Here the sample spans a few hundred thousand distinct CDR3 sequences, 12% being singletons. These data were also filed under a second study, of yellow fever vaccine responses in identical twins.

Sequenced material: memory (CD45RO+) T cells sorted from blood. These receptors were collected from a woman aged 18-29 years in good health.

In this sample, this clonotype turned up a few times. The chain combines TRBV7-8 with TRBJ2-1; D remains unclear. Germline V lookup: CDR1 SGHVS, CDR2 FQNEAQ. The germline V and J ends were trimmed by 6 bases and 10 bases, with 22 bases remaining between them. This CDR3 is built from 15 residues. CDR3 region: CASRPPRDPAWEQFF. The CDR3 DNA reads TGTGCCAGCAGGCCGCCAAGGGATCCGGCATGGGAGCAGTTCTTC.

V and J are TRBV6-1 and TRBJ2-7, with D perhaps TRBD2 (6 bases). The V gene lost 10 bases and the J gene lost 0 bases, with 13 bases spanning the gap. The germline gives CDR1 MNHNS, CDR2 SASEGT. The CDR3 has 13 amino acids. The CDR3 sequence: CATIGGSSYEQYF. CDR3 nucleotides: TGTGCCACCATTGGGGGGAGCTCCTACGAGCAGTACTTC.

The chain links TRBV7-8 to TRBJ2-3; D gene unclear. CDR3 length: 17 amino acids. CDR1 and CDR2 (germline): SGHVS, FQNEAQ. V was shortened by 0 bases and J by 2 bases, with 15 bases between the two germline ends. Here the CDR3 reads CASSLARGRTDTDTQYF. The CDR3 DNA reads TGTGCCAGCAGCTTAGCGCGAGGCAGGACCGACACAGATACGCAGTATTTT.

The chain employs TRBV11-2 and TRBJ2-7; a weak D match, TRBD2 (5 bases). V was shortened by 5 bases and J by 0 bases, with 17 bases between the two germline ends. Germline CDR1 is SGHAT and CDR2 is FQNNGV. CDR3 length equals 16 residues. The chain's CDR3 is CASSPVRTLSSYEQYF. The CDR3 region has the DNA TGTGCCAGCAGCCCCGTGAGGACTCTGAGCTCCTACGAGCAGTACTTC.

A single count supports this clonotype. The V and J genes are TRBV7-9 and TRBJ2-3; 9 bases agree with TRBD1. Trimming at V came to 1 base and at J to 5 bases, leaving 4 bases not matched to a gene. Germline lookup yields CDR1 SEHNR and CDR2 FQNEAQ (reference sequence). The CDR3 extends over 15 amino acids. CDR3 nucleotide sequence: TGTGCCAGCAGCTTAGGACAGGGGGTGAAAGATACGCAGTATTTT. Translated, it gives CASSLGQGVKDTQYF.

As DNA, the CDR3 is TGTGCCAGCGCCGGAAGGGGAAGCTACACAGATACGCAGTATTTT. This sequence encodes CASAGRGSYTDTQYF. This chain links TRBV6-1 with TRBJ2-3; D is possibly TRBD1 (5 bases). The CDR3 runs 15 residues. Trimming removed 8 bases from V and 2 bases from J, with 17 bases in between. Germline V CDR1 and CDR2: MNHNS, SASEGT.

This clonotype has more than one count but fewer than ten. The chain recombines TRBV10-1 with TRBJ2-7; perhaps TRBD1 as D (5 bases). The V end lost 6 bases, the J end lost 0 bases, and 6 bases lay between the germline ends. This CDR3 has 12 residues. Looked up from germline, CDR1 is WNHNN and CDR2 is SYGVQD (reference sequence). CDR3 bases: TGCGCCAGCAGGGACAACTCCTACGAGCAGTACTTC. This encodes CASRDNSYEQYF.

CDR3 loop: CASSSGLAEYEQYF. The CDR3 DNA sequence: TGTGCCAGCAGCTCGGGACTAGCGGAGTACGAGCAGTACTTC. This sequence joins TRBV13 and TRBJ2-7, with 11 nucleotides matching TRBD2. CDR1 PRHDT and CDR2 FYEKMQ come from the germline V gene (reference sequence). CDR3 length: 14 residues. The J segment lost 4 bases and the V segment lost 4 bases, leaving 3 bases of the junction unmatched.

This chain links TRBV12-3 or TRBV12-4 with TRBJ1-2; tentative D call: TRBD1 (5 bases). The CDR3 sequence is 13 residues long. V was trimmed by 6 bases and J by 4 bases, leaving 12 bases between them. The CDR3 sequence is CASSQGEGYGYTF. Here the CDR3 DNA reads TGTGCCAGCAGCCAGGGTGAGGGCTATGGCTACACCTTC.

This clonotype was counted between two and nine times. This chain joins TRBV20-1 and TRBJ2-5, with 11 bases that match TRBD2. This CDR3 has 20 amino acids. After removal of 5 bases from V and 7 bases from J, the junction contained 27 bases not matched to a gene. Germline-derived CDR1 and CDR2 are DFQATT and SNEGSKA (reference sequence). The CDR3 coding sequence is TGCAGTGCTTCAAAATCCGGACAGGGGATTTTAGCGGGGGGGTTAGGGACCCAGTACTTC. It is translated as CSASKSGQGILAGGLGTQYF.

The chain carries TRBV15 and TRBJ1-5; D not resolved. CDR3 length: 13 residues. V was trimmed by 0 bases and J by 12 bases, leaving 12 bases between them. CDR1 is LNHNV and CDR2 is YYDKDF in the germline V gene (reference sequence). This CDR3 reads CATSRDLGSLQHF. CDR3 nucleotides: TGTGCCACCAGCAGAGACTTGGGAAGTCTCCAGCATTTT.

The table lists this clonotype with many counts. The gene calls are TRBV12-3 or TRBV12-4 and TRBJ2-3; weak D call: TRBD1 (5 bases). This CDR3 has 17 amino acids. V was trimmed by 1 base and J by 0 bases, leaving 14 bases between them. CDR3 DNA sequence: TGTGCCAGCAGTTTAGTATGGAAAGGGGCCAGCACAGATACGCAGTATTTT. It yields the protein CASSLVWKGASTDTQYF.

This clonotype has at least ten counts. This chain connects TRBV5-1 to TRBJ1-1, with D perhaps matching TRBD1 (5 bases). The CDR3 runs 14 residues. Germline CDR1 and CDR2: SGHRS and YFSETQ. Trimming shortened V by 4 bases and J by 4 bases, and 14 bases separated the two germline ends. Written as DNA, the CDR3 is TGCGCCAGCAGCCCCCTCCCTCAGGGCACTGAAGCTTTCTTT. It encodes CASSPLPQGTEAFF.

This chain joins TRBV5-1 and TRBJ2-6; D unresolved. The CDR3 is 15 amino acids. Per germline, CDR1 SGHRS and CDR2 YFSETQ. Trimming left V 4 bases short and J 4 bases short, with 12 bases between. The CDR3 here is CASSVGWTGANVLTF. The CDR3 DNA follows: TGCGCCAGCAGCGTAGGGTGGACGGGGGCCAACGTCCTGACTTTC.

The CDR3 reads CASSPTFSGGGTDTQYF. DNA of the CDR3: TGTGCCAGCAGCCCGACCTTTAGCGGGGGAGGGACAGATACGCAGTATTTT. The chain recombines TRBV3-1 with TRBJ2-3; 9 bases agree with TRBD2. The germline V gene encodes CDR1 LGHDT and CDR2 YNNKEL (reference sequence). Trimming took 4 bases from V and 3 from J; bases not matched to a gene: 11. The CDR3 is made up of 17 amino acids.

In this sample, this clonotype turned up many times. This chain joins TRBV7-8 and TRBJ1-1; D is perhaps TRBD1 (5 bases). Germline values: CDR1 SGHVS, CDR2 FQNEAQ. Trimming removed 4 bases at V and 8 bases at J, with 14 bases between. The CDR3 runs to 13 residues. CDR3 protein: CASSSDGGTEAFF. The DNA of the CDR3 is TGTGCCAGCAGCTCCGATGGGGGGACGGAAGCTTTCTTT.

The chain combines TRBV20-1 with TRBJ2-1, with D possibly being TRBD1 or TRBD2 (7 bases each). Germline V gene lookup returns CDR1 DFQATT and CDR2 SNEGSKA (reference sequence). V gave up 2 bases and J gave up 5 bases, with 13 bases separating them. The CDR3 spans 14 residues. CDR3 DNA: TGCAGTGCTAGATCAGGGGGGGACCACAATGAGCAGTTCTTC. It is translated as CSARSGGDHNEQFF.

This clonotype was picked up a small number of times. V usage is TRBV5-5 and J usage is TRBJ2-1, with 9 bases lining up with TRBD2. From germline, CDR1 is SGHKS and CDR2 YYEKEE (reference sequence). This CDR3 region has 13 residues. Germline trimming cut 3 bases from V and 9 bases from J; bases unmatched to any gene: 4. The CDR3 loop reads CASSWTSAVEQFF. The CDR3 DNA reads TGTGCCAGCAGCTGGACTAGCGCGGTTGAGCAGTTCTTC.

Many counts were recorded for this clonotype. The chain employs TRBV7-9 and TRBJ2-1; D possibly corresponds to TRBD2 (7 bases). The CDR3 consists of 13 residues. In germline, CDR1 is SEHNR, CDR2 FQNEAQ (reference sequence). V was cut by 11 bases and J by 13 bases, with 24 bases left in between. The CDR3 loop reads CASIGLGGARQFF. For the CDR3, the DNA is TGTGCCTCAATCGGCCTGGGGGGGGCACGACAGTTCTTC.

This chain connects TRBV14 to TRBJ2-5; D assignment may be TRBD1 or TRBD2 (5 bases each). Germline lookup yields CDR1 SGHDN and CDR2 FVKESK. This CDR3 is built from 15 residues. V was trimmed by 3 bases and J by 5 bases, leaving 16 bases between them. The CDR3 is CASSQTTDWRETQYF. DNA of the CDR3: TGTGCCAGCAGCCAGACGACAGATTGGAGGGAGACCCAGTACTTC.

The rearrangement joins TRBV5-1 to TRBJ2-6; D is unclear. V was trimmed by 0 bases and J by 4 bases, leaving 8 bases between them. There are 15 residues in the CDR3. Germline assignment: CDR1 SGHRS and CDR2 YFSETQ. CDR3 in DNA: TGCGCCAGCAGCTTGGTGGTGGGCGGGGCCAACGTCCTGACTTTC. It codes for CASSLVVGGANVLTF. Using reference TRBV5-1 and TRBJ2-6 for the parts outside the CDR3, the full variable domain is KAGVTQTPRYLIKTRGQQVTLSCSPISGHRSVSWYQQTPGQGLQFLFEYFSETQRNKGNFPGRFSGRQFSNSRSEMNVSTLELGDSALYLCASSLVVGGANVLTFGAGSRLTVL.

This clonotype was picked up a small number of times. CDR3 in DNA: TGCAGCGTTAAGTCCGGGACAGGAGATAATTCACCCCTCCACTTT. As protein: CSVKSGTGDNSPLHF. The chain joins TRBV29-1 to TRBJ1-6, with 8 bases fitting TRBD1. The length of the CDR3 is 15 residues. In germline, CDR1 is SQVTM, CDR2 ANQGSEA. Trimming at V came to 5 bases and at J to 5 bases, leaving 8 bases not matched to a gene.

The rearrangement uses TRBV10-3 and TRBJ2-1; 7 nucleotides line up with TRBD2. CDR3 length equals 16 residues. The trim removed 0 bases at V and 4 bases at J, leaving 6 bases unmatched. Germline CDR1 reads ENHRY; CDR2 reads SYGVKD. The CDR3 DNA sequence: TGTGCCATCAGTGAGTCACCAGCGGGAACGTACAATGAGCAGTTCTTC. Amino acids: CAISESPAGTYNEQFF.

J is TRBJ2-7 and V is TRBV2; D is possibly TRBD1 (5 bases). Trimming took off 7 bases at V and 5 bases at J, with 9 bases between the two ends. The CDR3 runs to 11 residues. Per the germline V gene, CDR1 is SNHLY and CDR2 is FYNNEI. The CDR3 loop is CASTLRDEQYF. The CDR3 DNA reads as TGTGCCAGCACCCTCAGGGACGAGCAGTACTTC.